A single sample gave rise to the 8 T cell receptor beta chains below, sequenced in a study of T cells in Graves' hyperthyroidism and ophthalmopathy. Amplification of TCR beta CDR3 regions used RNA as the template. A first-round RT-PCR of the TCR CDR3 used the HTBI primer set. TCRdb analysed the multiplex PCR reads with MiXCR anew, one entry per CDR3 protein. The sample contains over 500,000 distinct CDR3 sequences, roughly 17% of which appear only once. The source material was blood. Receptors originate from a young woman with Graves' ophthalmopathy.

This clonotype was counted only a few times. The chain links TRBV2 to TRBJ1-3; the D gene is possibly TRBD1 (5 bases). Germline lookup yields CDR1 SNHLY and CDR2 FYNNEI. This CDR3 region has 15 residues. The V gene lost 6 bases and the J gene lost 0 bases, with 12 bases spanning the gap. Here the CDR3 reads CASRPGRSSGNTIYF. The DNA for the CDR3 is TGTGCCAGCAGGCCGGGACGCAGCTCTGGAAACACCATATATTTT.

This clonotype was counted ten times or more. This rearrangement joins TRBV6-1 to TRBJ2-3; 8 positions match TRBD1. The V and J ends lost 2 bases and 3 bases, in that order; junction bases with no gene match: 10. The CDR3 runs 17 residues. Germline CDR1 MNHNS, CDR2 SASEGT. The CDR3 coding sequence is TGTGCCAGCAGTGAACCACGGACAGGGTGGGGAACAGATACGCAGTATTTT. Translating it yields CASSEPRTGWGTDTQYF.

V gene TRBV7-6 combines with J gene TRBJ2-1; 8 bases fit TRBD2. CDR3 length: 16 amino acids. V trimming: 4 bases; J trimming: 8 bases; junction bases outside the gene matches: 13. CDR1 and CDR2 from the germline V gene are SGHVS and FNYEAQ. This CDR3 is CASSSSRIAGSHEQFF. The DNA for the CDR3 is TGTGCCAGCAGCTCTTCGAGAATAGCGGGATCGCATGAGCAGTTCTTC.

This clonotype was counted only a few times. The V and J genes are TRBV6-1 and TRBJ2-5; D not certain. Per germline, CDR1 MNHNS and CDR2 SASEGT. V was cut by 5 bases and J by 1 base, with 11 bases left in between. This CDR3 is 14 amino acids long. CDR3 coding DNA: TGTGCCAGCAGTTACGATGCTTTCCAAGAGACCCAGTACTTC. This codes for CASSYDAFQETQYF.

CDR3 sequence reads: CASSVEAGGRLDTGELFF. The CDR3, as DNA: TGTGCCAGCAGCGTAGAAGCGGGGGGAAGATTAGACACCGGGGAGCTGTTTTTT. This chain uses TRBV9 with TRBJ2-2; 9 nucleotides align to TRBD2. Germline CDR1 and CDR2: SGDLS and YYNGEE. V lost 0 bases to trimming and J lost 3 bases; unmatched junction nucleotides: 9. This CDR3 region has 18 residues.

The chain is built from TRBV7-2 and TRBJ1-3, with a possible D match to TRBD1 (6 bases). Germline V lookup: CDR1 SGHTA, CDR2 FQGNSA. The CDR3 covers 14 residues. V was shortened by 3 bases and J by 7 bases, with 13 bases between the two germline ends. The CDR3 sequence is CASSLRGLGNTIYF. CDR3 bases: TGTGCCAGCAGCTTGCGGGGGCTAGGGAACACCATATATTTT. The whole variable domain, remainder taken from reference TRBV7-2 and TRBJ1-3, is GAGVSQSPSNKVTEKGKDVELRCDPISGHTALYWYRQSLGQGLEFLIYFQGNSAPDKSGLPSDRFSAERTGGSVSTLTIQRTQQEDSAVYLCASSLRGLGNTIYFGEGSWLTVV.

The chain is built from TRBV30 and TRBJ2-5; D call uncertain. The V and J ends lost 4 bases and 2 bases respectively, with 11 bases between them. Germline CDR1 GTSNPN, CDR2 SVGIG (reference sequence). The CDR3 has 13 amino acids. The CDR3 is CAWKVVRQETQYF. The CDR3 bases are TGTGCCTGGAAGGTGGTCAGACAAGAGACCCAGTACTTC.

In its sample, this clonotype was seen a few times. CDR3 in amino acids: CASSQTPGGNYGYTF. The CDR3 coding sequence is TGCGCCAGCAGCCAAACTCCAGGGGGCAACTATGGCTACACCTTC. This chain uses TRBV4-1 with TRBJ1-2; 8 positions match TRBD1. With 2 bases clipped from V and 2 bases from J, the junction kept 4 bases outside the gene matches. The CDR3 spans 15 residues. Germline CDR1 and CDR2: MGHRA and YSYEKL.